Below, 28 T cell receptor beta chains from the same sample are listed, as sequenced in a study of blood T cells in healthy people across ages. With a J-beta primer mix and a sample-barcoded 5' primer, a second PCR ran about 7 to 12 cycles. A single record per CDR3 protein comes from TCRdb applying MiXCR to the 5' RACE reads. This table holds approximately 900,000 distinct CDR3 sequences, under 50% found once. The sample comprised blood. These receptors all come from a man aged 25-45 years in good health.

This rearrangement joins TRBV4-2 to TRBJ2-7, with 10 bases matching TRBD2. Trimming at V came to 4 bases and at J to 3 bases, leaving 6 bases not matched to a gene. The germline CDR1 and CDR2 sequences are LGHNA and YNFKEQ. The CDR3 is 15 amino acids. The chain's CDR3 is CASSLGLAESYEQYF. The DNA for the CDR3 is TGTGCCAGCAGCCTAGGACTAGCGGAGAGCTACGAGCAGTACTTC.

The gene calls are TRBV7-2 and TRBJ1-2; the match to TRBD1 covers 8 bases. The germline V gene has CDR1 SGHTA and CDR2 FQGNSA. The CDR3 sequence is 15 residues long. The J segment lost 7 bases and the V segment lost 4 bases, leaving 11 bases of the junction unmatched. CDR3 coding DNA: TGTGCCAGCAGCTCCGACAGGGGTCGGGCTGGTGGCTACACCTTC. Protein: CASSSDRGRAGGYTF.

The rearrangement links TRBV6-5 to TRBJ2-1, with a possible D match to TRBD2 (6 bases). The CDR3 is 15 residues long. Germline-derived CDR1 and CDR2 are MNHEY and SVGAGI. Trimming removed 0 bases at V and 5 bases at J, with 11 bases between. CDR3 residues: CASSYSRAGNNEQFF. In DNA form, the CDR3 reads TGTGCCAGCAGTTACTCGCGGGCGGGGAACAATGAGCAGTTCTTC.

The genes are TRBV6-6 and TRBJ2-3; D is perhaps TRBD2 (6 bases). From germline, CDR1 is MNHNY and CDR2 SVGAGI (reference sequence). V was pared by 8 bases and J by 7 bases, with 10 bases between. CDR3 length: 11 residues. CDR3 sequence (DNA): TGTGCCAGCGCAGGCGGGAATACGCAGTATTTT. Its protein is CASAGGNTQYF.

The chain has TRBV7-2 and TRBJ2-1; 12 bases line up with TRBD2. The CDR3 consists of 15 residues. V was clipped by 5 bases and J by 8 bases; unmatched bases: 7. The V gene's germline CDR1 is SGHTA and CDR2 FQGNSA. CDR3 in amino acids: CASSPRLAGVYEQFF. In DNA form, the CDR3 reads TGTGCCAGCAGCCCTAGACTAGCGGGAGTCTATGAGCAGTTCTTC.

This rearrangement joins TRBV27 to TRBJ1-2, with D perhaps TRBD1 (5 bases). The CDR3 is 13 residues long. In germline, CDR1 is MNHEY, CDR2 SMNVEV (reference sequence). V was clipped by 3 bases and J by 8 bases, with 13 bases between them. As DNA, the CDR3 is TGTGCCAGCAGTTTCAACCGGGGCAGCGGCTACACCTTC. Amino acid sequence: CASSFNRGSGYTF.

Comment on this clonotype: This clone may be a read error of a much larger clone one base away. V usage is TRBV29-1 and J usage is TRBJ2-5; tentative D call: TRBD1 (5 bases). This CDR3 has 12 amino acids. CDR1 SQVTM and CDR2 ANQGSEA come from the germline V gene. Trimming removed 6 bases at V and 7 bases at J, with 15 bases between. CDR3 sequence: CSVAKDQGTQYF. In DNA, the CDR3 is TGCAGCGTGGCTAAGGATCAGGGGACCCAGTACTTC.

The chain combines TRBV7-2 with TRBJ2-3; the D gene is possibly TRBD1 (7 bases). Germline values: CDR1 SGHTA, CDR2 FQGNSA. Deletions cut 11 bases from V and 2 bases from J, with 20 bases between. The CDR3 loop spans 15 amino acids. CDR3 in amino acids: CAGTPAGGTTDTQYF. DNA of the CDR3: TGTGCCGGCACCCCGGCAGGGGGGACCACAGATACGCAGTATTTT.

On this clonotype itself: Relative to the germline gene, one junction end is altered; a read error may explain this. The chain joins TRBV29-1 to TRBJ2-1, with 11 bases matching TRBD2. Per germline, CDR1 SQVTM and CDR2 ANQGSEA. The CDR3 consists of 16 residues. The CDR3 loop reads CSVLPTLAGGYNERFF. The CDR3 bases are TGCAGCGTTCTCCCCACGCTAGCGGGGGGTTACAATGAGCGGTTCTTC.

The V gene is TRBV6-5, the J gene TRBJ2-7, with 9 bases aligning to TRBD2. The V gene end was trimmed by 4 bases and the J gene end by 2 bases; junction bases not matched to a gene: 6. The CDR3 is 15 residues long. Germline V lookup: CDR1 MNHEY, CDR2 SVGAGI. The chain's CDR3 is CASSSGLARTYEQYF. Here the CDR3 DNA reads TGTGCCAGCAGTTCCGGACTAGCGAGGACCTACGAGCAGTACTTC.

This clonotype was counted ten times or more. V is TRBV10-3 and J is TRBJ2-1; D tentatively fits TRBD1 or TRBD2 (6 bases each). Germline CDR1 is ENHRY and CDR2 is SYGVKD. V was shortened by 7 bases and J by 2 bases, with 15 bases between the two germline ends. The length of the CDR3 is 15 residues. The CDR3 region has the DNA TGTGCCATCAACGGCGGGGACACCCCCTACAATGAGCAGTTCTTC. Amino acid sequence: CAINGGDTPYNEQFF.

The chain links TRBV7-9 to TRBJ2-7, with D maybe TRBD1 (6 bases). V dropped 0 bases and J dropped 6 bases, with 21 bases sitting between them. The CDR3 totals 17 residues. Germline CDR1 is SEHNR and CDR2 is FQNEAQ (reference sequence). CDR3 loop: CASSLALMGAALGEQYF. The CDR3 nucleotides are TGTGCCAGCAGCTTAGCTCTAATGGGGGCAGCCCTGGGCGAGCAGTACTTC. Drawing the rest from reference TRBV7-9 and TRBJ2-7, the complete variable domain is DTGVSQNPRHKITKRGQNVTFRCDPISEHNRLYWYRQTLGQGPEFLTYFQNEAQLEKSRLLSDRFSAERPKGSFSTLEIQRTEQGDSAMYLCASSLALMGAALGEQYFGPGTRLTVT.

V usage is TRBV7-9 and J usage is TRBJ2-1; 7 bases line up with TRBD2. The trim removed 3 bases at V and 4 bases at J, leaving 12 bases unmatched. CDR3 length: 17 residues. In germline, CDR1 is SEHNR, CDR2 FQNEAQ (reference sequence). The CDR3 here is CASSFKRRLAAYNEQFF. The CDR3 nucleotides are TGTGCCAGCAGCTTTAAGAGGCGGCTAGCGGCTTACAATGAGCAGTTCTTC.

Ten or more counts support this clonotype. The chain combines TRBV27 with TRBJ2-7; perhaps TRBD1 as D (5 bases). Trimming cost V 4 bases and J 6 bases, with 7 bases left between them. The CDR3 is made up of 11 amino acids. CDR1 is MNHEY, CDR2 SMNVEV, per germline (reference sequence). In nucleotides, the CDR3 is TGTGCCAGCAGTTCAGGGTTCGAGCAGTACTTC. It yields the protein CASSSGFEQYF.

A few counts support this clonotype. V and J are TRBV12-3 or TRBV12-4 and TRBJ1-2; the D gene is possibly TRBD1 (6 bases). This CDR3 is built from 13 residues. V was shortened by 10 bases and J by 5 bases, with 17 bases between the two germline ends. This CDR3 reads CATQTGTPYGYTF. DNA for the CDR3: TGTGCCACCCAAACCGGGACACCTTATGGCTACACCTTC.

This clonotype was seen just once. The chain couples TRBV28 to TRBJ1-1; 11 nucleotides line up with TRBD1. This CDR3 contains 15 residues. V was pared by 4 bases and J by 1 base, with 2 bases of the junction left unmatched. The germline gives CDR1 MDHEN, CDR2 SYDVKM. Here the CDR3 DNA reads TGTGCCAGCAGTTACGGGACAGGGGGGAACACTGAAGCTTTCTTT. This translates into CASSYGTGGNTEAFF.

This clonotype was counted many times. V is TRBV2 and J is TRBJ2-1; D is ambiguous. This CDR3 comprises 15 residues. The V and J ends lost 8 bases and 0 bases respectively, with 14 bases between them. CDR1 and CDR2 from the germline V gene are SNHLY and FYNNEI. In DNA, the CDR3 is TGTGCCAGCGGTGCTCAGATAAGCTCCTACAATGAGCAGTTCTTC. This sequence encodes CASGAQISSYNEQFF.

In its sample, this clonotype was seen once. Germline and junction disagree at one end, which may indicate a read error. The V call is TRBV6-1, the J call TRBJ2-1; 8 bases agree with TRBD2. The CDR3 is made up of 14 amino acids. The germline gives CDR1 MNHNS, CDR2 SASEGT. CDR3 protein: CASSLLAGRNGQFF. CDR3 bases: TGTGCCAGCAGTCTCTTAGCGGGGAGGAATGGGCAGTTCTTC.

For the CDR3, the DNA is TGCGCCTCCAATGGACTAGCGGGCGGTCCGTTCACAGATACGCAGTATTTT. Amino acids: CASNGLAGGPFTDTQYF. This sequence joins TRBV5-1 and TRBJ2-3; 11 bases are a match to TRBD2. The V and J ends lost 10 bases and 2 bases, in that order; junction bases with no gene match: 15. The CDR3 consists of 17 residues. Germline CDR1 and CDR2: SGHRS and YFSETQ. Full variable domain (outside the CDR3, taken from reference TRBV5-1 and TRBJ2-3): KAGVTQTPRYLIKTRGQQVTLSCSPISGHRSVSWYQQTPGQGLQFLFEYFSETQRNKGNFPGRFSGRQFSNSRSEMNVSTLELGDSALYLCASNGLAGGPFTDTQYFGPGTRLTVL.

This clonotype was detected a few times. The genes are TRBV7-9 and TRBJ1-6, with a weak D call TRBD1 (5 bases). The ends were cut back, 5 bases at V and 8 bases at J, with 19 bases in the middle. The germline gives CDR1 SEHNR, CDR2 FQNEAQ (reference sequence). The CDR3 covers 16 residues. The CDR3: CASSATGAVTDSPLHF. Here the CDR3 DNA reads TGTGCCAGCAGCGCCACAGGCGCCGTGACGGATTCACCCCTCCACTTT.

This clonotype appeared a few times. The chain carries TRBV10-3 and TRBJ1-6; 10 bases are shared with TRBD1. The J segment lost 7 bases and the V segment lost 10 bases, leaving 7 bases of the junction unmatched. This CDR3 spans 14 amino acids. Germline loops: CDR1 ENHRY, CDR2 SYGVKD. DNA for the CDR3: TGTGCCACACTGGACAGGGGGAGGAATTCACCCCTCCACTTT. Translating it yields CATLDRGRNSPLHF.

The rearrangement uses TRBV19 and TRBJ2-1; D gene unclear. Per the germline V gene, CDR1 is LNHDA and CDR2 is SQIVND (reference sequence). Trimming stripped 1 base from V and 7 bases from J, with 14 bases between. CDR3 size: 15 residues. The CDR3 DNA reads TGTGCCAGTAGTATAGTAGTTAGGCAGCCAAATGAGCAGTTCTTC. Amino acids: CASSIVVRQPNEQFF.

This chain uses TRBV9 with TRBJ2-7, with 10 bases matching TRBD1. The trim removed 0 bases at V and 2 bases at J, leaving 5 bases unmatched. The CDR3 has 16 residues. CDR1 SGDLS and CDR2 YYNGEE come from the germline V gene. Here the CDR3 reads CASSVAVTGGTYEQYF. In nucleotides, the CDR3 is TGTGCCAGCAGCGTAGCGGTGACAGGGGGCACCTACGAGCAGTACTTC.

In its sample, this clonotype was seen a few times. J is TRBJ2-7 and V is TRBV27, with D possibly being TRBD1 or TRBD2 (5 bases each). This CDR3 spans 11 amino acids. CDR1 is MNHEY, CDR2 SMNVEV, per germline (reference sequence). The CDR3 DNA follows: TGTGTAACGGGGCTCTCCTACGAGCAGTACTTC. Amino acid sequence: CVTGLSYEQYF.

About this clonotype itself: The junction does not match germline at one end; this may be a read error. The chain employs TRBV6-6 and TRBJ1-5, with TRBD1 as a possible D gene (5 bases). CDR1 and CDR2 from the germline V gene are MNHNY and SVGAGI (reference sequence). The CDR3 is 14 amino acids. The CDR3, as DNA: TGTGCCAGCAGTTTCCAGGGAAGCAAGCAGCCCCAGCATTTT. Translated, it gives CASSFQGSKQPQHF.

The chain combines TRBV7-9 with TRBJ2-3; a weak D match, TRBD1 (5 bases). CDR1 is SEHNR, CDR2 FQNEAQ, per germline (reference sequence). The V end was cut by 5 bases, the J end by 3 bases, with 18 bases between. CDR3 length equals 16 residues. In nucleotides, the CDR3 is TGTGCCAGCAGCCCTCCGGTAGGGGTGTTTACAGATACGCAGTATTTT. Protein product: CASSPPVGVFTDTQYF.

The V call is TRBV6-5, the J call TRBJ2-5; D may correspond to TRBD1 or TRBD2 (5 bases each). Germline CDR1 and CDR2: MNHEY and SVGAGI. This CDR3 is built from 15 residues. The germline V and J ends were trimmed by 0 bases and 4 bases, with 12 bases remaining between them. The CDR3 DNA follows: TGTGCCAGCAGTTACTCGGAGGTTGGGGGAGAGACCCAGTACTTC. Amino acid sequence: CASSYSEVGGETQYF.

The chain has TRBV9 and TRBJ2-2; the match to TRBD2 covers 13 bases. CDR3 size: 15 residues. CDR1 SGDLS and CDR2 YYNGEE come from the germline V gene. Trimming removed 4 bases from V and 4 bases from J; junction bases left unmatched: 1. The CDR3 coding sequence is TGTGCCAGCAGCACTAGCGGGGGGGCCACCGGGGAGCTGTTTTTT. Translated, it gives CASSTSGGATGELFF.